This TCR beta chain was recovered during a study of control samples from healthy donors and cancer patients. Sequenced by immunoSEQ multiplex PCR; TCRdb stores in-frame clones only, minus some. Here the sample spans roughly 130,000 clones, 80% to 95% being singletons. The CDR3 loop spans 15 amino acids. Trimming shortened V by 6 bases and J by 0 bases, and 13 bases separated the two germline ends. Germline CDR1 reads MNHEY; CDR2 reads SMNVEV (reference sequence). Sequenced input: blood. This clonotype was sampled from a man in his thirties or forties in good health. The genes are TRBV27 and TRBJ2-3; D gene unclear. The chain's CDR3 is CASRKLRTSTDTQYF. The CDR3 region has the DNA TGTGCCAGCAGAAAGCTAAGGACCAGCACAGATACGCAGTATTTT.